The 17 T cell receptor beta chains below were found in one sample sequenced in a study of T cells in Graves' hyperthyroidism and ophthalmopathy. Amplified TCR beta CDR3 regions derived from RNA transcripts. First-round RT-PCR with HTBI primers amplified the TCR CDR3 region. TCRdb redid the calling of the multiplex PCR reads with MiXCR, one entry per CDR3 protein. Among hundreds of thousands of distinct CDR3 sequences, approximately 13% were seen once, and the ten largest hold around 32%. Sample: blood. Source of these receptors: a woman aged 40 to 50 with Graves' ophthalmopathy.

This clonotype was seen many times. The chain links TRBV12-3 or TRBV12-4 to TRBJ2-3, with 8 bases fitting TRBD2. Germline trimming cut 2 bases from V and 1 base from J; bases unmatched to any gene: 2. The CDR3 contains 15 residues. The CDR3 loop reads CASSLQAGGTDTQYF. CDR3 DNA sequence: TGTGCCAGCAGTTTACAAGCGGGGGGCACAGATACGCAGTATTTT.

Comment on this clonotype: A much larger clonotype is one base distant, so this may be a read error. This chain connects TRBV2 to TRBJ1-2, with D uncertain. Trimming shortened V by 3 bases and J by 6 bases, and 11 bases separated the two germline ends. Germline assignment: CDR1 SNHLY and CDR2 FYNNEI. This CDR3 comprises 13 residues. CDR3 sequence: CASSEYSSNGYTF. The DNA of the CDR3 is TGTGCCAGCAGTGAGTACAGCAGCAATGGCTACACCTTC.

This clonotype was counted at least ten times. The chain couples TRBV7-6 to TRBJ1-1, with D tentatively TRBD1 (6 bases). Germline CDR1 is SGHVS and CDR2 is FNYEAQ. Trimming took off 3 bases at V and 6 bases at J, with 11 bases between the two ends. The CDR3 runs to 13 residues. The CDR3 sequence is CASSFQQGSEAFF. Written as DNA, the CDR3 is TGTGCCAGCAGCTTTCAACAGGGCTCTGAAGCTTTCTTT.

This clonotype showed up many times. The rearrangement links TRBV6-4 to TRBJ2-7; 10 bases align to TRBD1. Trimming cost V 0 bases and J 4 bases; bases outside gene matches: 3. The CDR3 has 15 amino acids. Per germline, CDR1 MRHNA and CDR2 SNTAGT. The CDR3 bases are TGTGCCAGCAGTGACTCGAGACAGGGGGCGTACGAGCAGTACTTC. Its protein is CASSDSRQGAYEQYF.

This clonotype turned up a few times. Here the CDR3 DNA reads TGTGCCAGCAGCCTAAGGCAGGGTAGGGATCAGCCCCAGCATTTT. It yields the protein CASSLRQGRDQPQHF. The chain employs TRBV4-2 and TRBJ1-5; possibly TRBD1 for D (5 bases). The germline gives CDR1 LGHNA, CDR2 YNFKEQ. Trimming left V 4 bases short and J 5 bases short, with 15 bases between. The CDR3 length is 15 residues.

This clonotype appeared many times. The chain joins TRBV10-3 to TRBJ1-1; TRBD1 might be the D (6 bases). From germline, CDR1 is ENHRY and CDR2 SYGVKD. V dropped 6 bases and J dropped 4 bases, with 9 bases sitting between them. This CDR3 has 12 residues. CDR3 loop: CAIRPGATEAFF. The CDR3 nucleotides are TGTGCCATCAGGCCGGGGGCCACTGAAGCTTTCTTT.

The CDR3 here is CATRRQGSETGELFF. CDR3 sequence (DNA): TGTGCCACAAGGAGACAGGGCAGTGAAACCGGGGAGCTGTTTTTT. J is TRBJ2-2 and V is TRBV19; 7 bases are a match to TRBD1. CDR1 and CDR2 from the germline V gene are LNHDA and SQIVND (reference sequence). This CDR3 region has 15 residues. The V gene end was trimmed by 10 bases and the J gene end by 5 bases; junction bases not matched to a gene: 13.

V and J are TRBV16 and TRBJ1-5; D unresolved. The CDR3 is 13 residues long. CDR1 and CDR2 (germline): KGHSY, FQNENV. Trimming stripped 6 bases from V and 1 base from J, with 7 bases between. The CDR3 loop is CASSPKSNQPQHF. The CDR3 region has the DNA TGTGCCAGCAGTCCTAAAAGCAATCAGCCCCAGCATTTT.

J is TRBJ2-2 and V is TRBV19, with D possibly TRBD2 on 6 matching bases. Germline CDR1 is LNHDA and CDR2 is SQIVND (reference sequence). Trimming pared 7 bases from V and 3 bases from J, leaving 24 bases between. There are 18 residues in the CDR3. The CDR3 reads CASIPDGTSLRHTGELFF. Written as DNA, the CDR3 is TGTGCCAGTATCCCGGACGGGACTTCTCTTCGCCACACCGGGGAGCTGTTTTTT.

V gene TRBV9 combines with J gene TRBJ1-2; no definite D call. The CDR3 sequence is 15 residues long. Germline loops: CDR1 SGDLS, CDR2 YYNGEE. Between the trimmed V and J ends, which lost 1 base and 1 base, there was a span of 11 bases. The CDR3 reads CASSVFSGDNYGYTF. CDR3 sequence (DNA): TGTGCCAGCAGCGTATTTTCGGGCGATAACTATGGCTACACCTTC.

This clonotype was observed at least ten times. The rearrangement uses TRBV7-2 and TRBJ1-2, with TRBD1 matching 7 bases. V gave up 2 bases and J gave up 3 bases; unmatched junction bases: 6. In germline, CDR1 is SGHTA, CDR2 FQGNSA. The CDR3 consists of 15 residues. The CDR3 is CASSLTGVGDYGYTF. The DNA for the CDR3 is TGTGCCAGCAGCTTAACAGGGGTTGGGGACTATGGCTACACCTTC.

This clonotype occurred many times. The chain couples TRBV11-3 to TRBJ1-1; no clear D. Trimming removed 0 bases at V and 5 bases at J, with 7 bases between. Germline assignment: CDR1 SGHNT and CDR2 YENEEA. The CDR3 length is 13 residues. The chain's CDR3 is CASSLDWETEAFF. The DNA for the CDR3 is TGTGCCAGCAGCTTAGACTGGGAAACTGAAGCTTTCTTT.

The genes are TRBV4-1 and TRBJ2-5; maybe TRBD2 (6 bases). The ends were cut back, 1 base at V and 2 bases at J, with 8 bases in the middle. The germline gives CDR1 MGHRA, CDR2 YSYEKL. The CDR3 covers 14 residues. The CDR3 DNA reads TGCGCCAGCAGCCAAGGGGGGACTCAAGAGACCCAGTACTTC. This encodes CASSQGGTQETQYF.

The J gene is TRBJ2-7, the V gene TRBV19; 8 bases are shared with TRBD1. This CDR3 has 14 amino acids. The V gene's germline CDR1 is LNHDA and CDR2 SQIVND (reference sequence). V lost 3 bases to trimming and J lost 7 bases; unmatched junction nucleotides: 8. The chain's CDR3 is CASSIEAGGREQYF. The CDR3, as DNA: TGTGCCAGTAGTATTGAGGCAGGGGGCCGGGAGCAGTACTTC.

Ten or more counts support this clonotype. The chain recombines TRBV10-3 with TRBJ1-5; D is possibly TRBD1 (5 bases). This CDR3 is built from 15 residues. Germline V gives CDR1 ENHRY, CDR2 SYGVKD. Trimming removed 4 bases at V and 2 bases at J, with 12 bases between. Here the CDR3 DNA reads TGTGCCATCAGTGCCAGGGAGGCCCGCAATCAGCCCCAGCATTTT. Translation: CAISAREARNQPQHF.

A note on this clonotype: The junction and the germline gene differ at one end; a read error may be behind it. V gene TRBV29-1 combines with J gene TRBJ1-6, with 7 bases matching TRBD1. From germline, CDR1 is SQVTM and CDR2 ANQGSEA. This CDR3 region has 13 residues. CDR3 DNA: TGCAGCGTTCAAGAATACAGGGGTTCACCCCTCCACTTT. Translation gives CSVQEYRGSPLHF.

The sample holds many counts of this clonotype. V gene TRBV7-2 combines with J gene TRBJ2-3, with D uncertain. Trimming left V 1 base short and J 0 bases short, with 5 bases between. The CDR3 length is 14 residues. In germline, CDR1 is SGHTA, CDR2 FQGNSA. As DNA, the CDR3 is TGTGCCAGCAGCTTAGGATTGAGCACAGATACGCAGTATTTT. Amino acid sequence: CASSLGLSTDTQYF.